This T cell receptor (beta chain) emerged from a study of blood T cell repertoires in COVID-19. How the authors handled the data: Estimation of nucleated cell counts was performed using reference gene primer amplification. The repertoire was sequenced with immunoSEQ multiplex PCR; TCRdb's copy has only in-frame clones and lacks some. The V and J calls and the clone size are those of that table, but D and trimming were determined from the DNA. Of some 250,000 clones listed, 70% to 90% are singletons. This clone showed up just a few times. The CDR3 contains 14 residues. Germline trimming cut 5 bases from V and 8 bases from J; bases unmatched to any gene: 8. CDR1 and CDR2 from the germline V gene are LGHDT and YNNKEL (reference sequence).

The sequence came from a woman aged 45 to 65 who had recovered from COVID-19. The chain employs TRBV3-1 (or the pseudogene TRBV3-2) and TRBJ2-1, with TRBD2 matching 8 bases. The sample consisted of PBMCs or T cells enriched from blood (not recorded which). CDR3 nucleotide sequence: TGTGCCAGCAGCACCGGACTAGCAGGAGATGAGCAGTTCTTC. Translated: CASSTGLAGDEQFF.